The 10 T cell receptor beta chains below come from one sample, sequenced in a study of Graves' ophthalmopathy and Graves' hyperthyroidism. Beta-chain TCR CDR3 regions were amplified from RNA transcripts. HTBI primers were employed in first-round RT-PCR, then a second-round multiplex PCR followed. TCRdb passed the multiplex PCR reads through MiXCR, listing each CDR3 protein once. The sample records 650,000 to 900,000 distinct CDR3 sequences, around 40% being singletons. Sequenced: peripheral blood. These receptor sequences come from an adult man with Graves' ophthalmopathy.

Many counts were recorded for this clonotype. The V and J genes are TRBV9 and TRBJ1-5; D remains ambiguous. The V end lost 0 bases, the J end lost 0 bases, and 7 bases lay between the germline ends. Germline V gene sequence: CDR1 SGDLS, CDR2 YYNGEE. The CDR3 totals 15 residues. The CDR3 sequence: CASSVDPNSNQPQHF. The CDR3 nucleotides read TGTGCCAGCAGCGTAGATCCCAATAGCAATCAGCCCCAGCATTTT. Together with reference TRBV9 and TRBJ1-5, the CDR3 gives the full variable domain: DSGVTQTPKHLITATGQRVTLRCSPRSGDLSVYWYQQSLDQGLQFLIQYYNGEERAKGNILERFSAQQFPDLHSELNLSSLELGDSALYFCASSVDPNSNQPQHFGDGTRLSIL.

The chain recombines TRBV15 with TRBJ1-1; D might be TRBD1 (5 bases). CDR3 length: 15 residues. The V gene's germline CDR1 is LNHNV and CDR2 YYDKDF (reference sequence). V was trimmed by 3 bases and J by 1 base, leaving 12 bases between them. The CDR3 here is CATSSDSGANTEAFF. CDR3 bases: TGTGCCACCAGCAGTGACTCCGGGGCGAACACTGAAGCTTTCTTT. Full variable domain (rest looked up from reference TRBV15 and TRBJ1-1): DAMVIQNPRYQVTQFGKPVTLSCSQTLNHNVMYWYQQKSSQAPKLLFHYYDKDFNNEADTPDNFQSRRPNTSFCFLDIRSPGLGDTAMYLCATSSDSGANTEAFFGQGTRLTVV.

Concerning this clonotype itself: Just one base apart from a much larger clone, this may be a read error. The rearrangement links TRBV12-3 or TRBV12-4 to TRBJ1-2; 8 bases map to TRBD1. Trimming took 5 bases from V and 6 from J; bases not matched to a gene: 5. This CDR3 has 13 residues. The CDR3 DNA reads TGTGCCAGCAGTCCGACAGGGGACGATGGCTACACCTTC. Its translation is CASSPTGDDGYTF.

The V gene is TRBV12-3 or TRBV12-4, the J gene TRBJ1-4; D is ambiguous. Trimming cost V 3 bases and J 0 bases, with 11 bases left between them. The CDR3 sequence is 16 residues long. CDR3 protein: CASSFHLGTTNEKLFF. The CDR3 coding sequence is TGTGCCAGCAGTTTCCATCTGGGGACAACTAATGAAAAACTGTTTTTT.

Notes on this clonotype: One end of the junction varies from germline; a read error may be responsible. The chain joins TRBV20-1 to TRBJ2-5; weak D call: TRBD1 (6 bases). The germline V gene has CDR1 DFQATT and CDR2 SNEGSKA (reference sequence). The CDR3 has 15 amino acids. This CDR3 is CSTRLGSGVQETQYF. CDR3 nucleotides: TGCAGTACTAGACTCGGGTCAGGGGTTCAAGAGACCCAGTACTTC.

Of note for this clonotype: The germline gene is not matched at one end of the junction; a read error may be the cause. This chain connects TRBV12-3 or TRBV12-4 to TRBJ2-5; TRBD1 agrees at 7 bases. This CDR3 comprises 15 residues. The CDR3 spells CASRLAGTAQETQYF. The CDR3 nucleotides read TGTGCCAGCAGGTTAGCCGGGACAGCCCAAGAGACCCAGTACTTC.

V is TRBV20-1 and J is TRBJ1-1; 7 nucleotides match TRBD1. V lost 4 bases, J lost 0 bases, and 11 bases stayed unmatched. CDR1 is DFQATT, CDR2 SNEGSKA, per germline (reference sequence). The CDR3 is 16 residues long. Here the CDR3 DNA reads TGCAGTGCTAACCCCTCCGGGACAGTGATGAACACTGAAGCTTTCTTT. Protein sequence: CSANPSGTVMNTEAFF.

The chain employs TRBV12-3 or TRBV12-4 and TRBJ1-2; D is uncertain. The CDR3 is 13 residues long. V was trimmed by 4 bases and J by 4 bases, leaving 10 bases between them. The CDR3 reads CASSYVVGYGYTF. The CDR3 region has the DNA TGTGCCAGCAGTTACGTGGTTGGCTATGGCTACACCTTC.

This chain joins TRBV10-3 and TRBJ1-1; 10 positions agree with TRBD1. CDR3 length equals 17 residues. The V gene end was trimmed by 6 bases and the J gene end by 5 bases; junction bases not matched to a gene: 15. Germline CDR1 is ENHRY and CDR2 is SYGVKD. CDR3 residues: CAIRDTRTGTGETEAFF. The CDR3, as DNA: TGTGCCATCAGGGATACAAGAACCGGGACAGGGGAGACTGAAGCTTTCTTT.

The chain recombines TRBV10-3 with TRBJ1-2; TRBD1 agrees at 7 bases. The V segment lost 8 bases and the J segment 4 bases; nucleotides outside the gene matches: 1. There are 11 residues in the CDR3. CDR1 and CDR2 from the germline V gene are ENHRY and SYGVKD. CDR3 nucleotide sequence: TGTGCCATCGGACAGGTCTATGGCTACACCTTC. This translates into CAIGQVYGYTF.